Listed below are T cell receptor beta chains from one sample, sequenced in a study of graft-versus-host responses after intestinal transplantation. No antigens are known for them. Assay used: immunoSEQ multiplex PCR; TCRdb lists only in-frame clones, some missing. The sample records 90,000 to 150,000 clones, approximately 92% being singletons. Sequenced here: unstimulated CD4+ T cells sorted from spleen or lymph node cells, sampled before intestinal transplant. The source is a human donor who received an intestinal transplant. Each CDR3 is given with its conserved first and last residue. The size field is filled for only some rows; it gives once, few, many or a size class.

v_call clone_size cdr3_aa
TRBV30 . CAWSVRVKQGTNYGYTF
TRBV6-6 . CAARRESSYNEQFF
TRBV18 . CASSQGVNQPQHF
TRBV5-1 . CASSLGDRGREQYF
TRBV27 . CASSFDRGSYEQYF
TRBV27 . CASSLEDRAAYNEQFF
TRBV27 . CASSLQRSQPQHF
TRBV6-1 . CASSEALTSGTPYEQYF
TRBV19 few CASSIALGLYNEQFF
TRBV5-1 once CASSKARDRGQNYGYTF
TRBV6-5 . CASSGDRVDGYTF
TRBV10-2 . CASSESLGRVVSTTQHF
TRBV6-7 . CASSKSGSATGELFF
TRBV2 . CASSRQGAGTFF
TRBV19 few CASSIGTSGRGNEQFF
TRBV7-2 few CASSLQGYEQYF
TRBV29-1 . CSAAGQGAYEQYF
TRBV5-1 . CASSLVSGNEKLFF
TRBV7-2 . CASSLVQLPNYGYTF
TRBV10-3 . CATREGSGFRSYEQYF
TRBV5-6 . CASSYTGLNYEQYF
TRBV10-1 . CASSAGGAETQYF
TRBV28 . CASSTLARVVSEQYF
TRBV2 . CASRDIGGRTSYEQYF
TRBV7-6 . CASSSAVRYTDTQYF
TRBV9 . CASSVVGVYNEQFF
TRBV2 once CASSAQGLSYGYTF
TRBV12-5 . CASGRDSGPSYEQYF
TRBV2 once CASSNRRELAGPRGTGELFF
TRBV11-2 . CASSEGLSGYTF
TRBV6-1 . CASSESSPTIYF